The 13 T cell receptor beta chains in this list originate from one sample, sequenced in a study of Ad26.COV2.S vaccination and SARS-CoV-2 variants (dated by TCRdb to the early 2020s). Library method: the immunoSEQ multiplex PCR assay. The source is immuneACCESS, and TCRdb retained only in-frame sequences with V and J called. Part of the clones is not carried over; for the studies checked, unresolved V genes explain less than half of this, and the remainder is unexplained. In this sample the table shows approximately 300,000 clones, roughly 84% of which occur a single time. More than 1.5% of the sample belongs to the ten largest clones. According to the study, the label for this sample's treatment or condition signals: around 19 received Ad26.COV2.S at low or high dose, single or two shots; roughly 5 received placebo; per-sample allocation not given. Repertoires of vaccine and placebo recipients were sequenced from samples collected on day 63 after the first injection.

Here the sequenced sample was peripheral blood, taken in a trial of Ad26.COV2.S vaccine versus placebo. These receptors all come from a person aged 18-65 years who received the Ad26.COV2.S COVID-19 vaccine or a placebo.

The chain has TRBV5-1 and TRBJ1-2, with 9 bases identical to TRBD1. V was clipped by 1 base and J by 2 bases; unmatched bases: 6. Germline V gene sequence: CDR1 SGHRS, CDR2 YFSETQ. The CDR3 runs to 16 residues. CDR3 protein: CASSLTSGTGNYGYTF. In nucleotides, the CDR3 is TGCGCCAGCAGCTTGACGTCCGGGACAGGGAACTATGGCTACACCTTC.

The chain joins TRBV30 to TRBJ2-2, with 10 bases fitting TRBD2. The CDR3 is made up of 13 amino acids. With 4 bases clipped from V and 6 bases from J, the junction kept 2 bases outside the gene matches. Looked up from germline, CDR1 is GTSNPN and CDR2 is SVGIG (reference sequence). CDR3 bases: TGTGCCTGGAAGCTAGCGGGGGCCGGGGAGCTGTTTTTT. As protein: CAWKLAGAGELFF.

At least ten counts were recorded for this clone. The rearrangement links TRBV3-1 (or the pseudogene TRBV3-2) to TRBJ2-5, with TRBD1 as a possible D gene (6 bases). The germline gives CDR1 LGHDT, CDR2 YNNKEL (reference sequence). The CDR3 covers 16 residues. The germline V and J ends were trimmed by 0 bases and 0 bases, with 11 bases remaining between them. The CDR3 sequence: CASSQDYRVYQETQYF. The CDR3, as DNA: TGTGCCAGCAGCCAAGATTACAGGGTCTACCAAGAGACCCAGTACTTC.

This clone was counted a few times. The J gene is TRBJ2-7, the V gene TRBV5-1; D is ambiguous. Germline CDR1 SGHRS, CDR2 YFSETQ. Trimming stripped 0 bases from V and 6 bases from J, with 16 bases between. The CDR3 length is 15 residues. The CDR3 here is CASSLEPENIGEQYF. In nucleotides, the CDR3 is TGCGCCAGCAGCTTGGAGCCAGAAAACATCGGCGAGCAGTACTTC.

The genes are TRBV5-1 and TRBJ2-3; the D gene is possibly TRBD1 (6 bases). Trimming removed 0 bases at V and 3 bases at J, with 8 bases between. The CDR3 is 14 residues long. Looked up from germline, CDR1 is SGHRS and CDR2 is YFSETQ. The CDR3 DNA reads TGCGCCAGCAGCTTGGGACAGGCAACAGATACGCAGTATTTT. This codes for CASSLGQATDTQYF.

In this sample, this clone turned up a few times. The chain uses TRBV3-1 (or the pseudogene TRBV3-2) and TRBJ1-6; 9 bases are shared with TRBD1. Trimming cost V 7 bases and J 7 bases; bases outside gene matches: 8. CDR3 length: 15 residues. The V gene's germline CDR1 is LGHDT and CDR2 YNNKEL (reference sequence). CDR3 in amino acids: CASMPGQGWNSPLHF. The DNA of the CDR3 is TGTGCCAGCATGCCGGGACAGGGTTGGAATTCACCCCTCCACTTT.

The gene calls are TRBV7-2 and TRBJ1-4; D possibly corresponds to TRBD1 (6 bases). This CDR3 is 15 amino acids long. Germline lookup yields CDR1 SGHTA and CDR2 FQGNSA. V was shortened by 5 bases and J by 8 bases, with 18 bases between the two germline ends. The CDR3 region is CASSVSGTLSEKLFF. DNA for the CDR3: TGTGCCAGCAGCGTATCCGGGACATTATCCGAAAAACTGTTTTTT. Looking up the rest from reference TRBV7-2 and TRBJ1-4 gives the full variable domain: GAGVSQSPSNKVTEKGKDVELRCDPISGHTALYWYRQSLGQGLEFLIYFQGNSAPDKSGLPSDRFSAERTGGSVSTLTIQRTQQEDSAVYLCASSVSGTLSEKLFFGSGTQLSVL.

Remarks on this clone: Other DNA sequences in this specimen translate into the identical CDR3. CDR3 amino acids: CASSLEGQGYYGYTF. DNA for the CDR3: TGTGCCAGCAGCTTAGAGGGACAGGGGTACTATGGCTACACCTTC. J is TRBJ1-2 and V is TRBV7-9; 10 bases agree with TRBD1. CDR3 size: 15 residues. Germline CDR1 and CDR2: SEHNR and FQNEAQ (reference sequence). V shed 1 base, J shed 3 bases, and the junction held 2 bases outside the gene matches.

The chain employs TRBV19 and TRBJ2-7; 10 bases are a match to TRBD1. V lost 8 bases, J lost 2 bases, and 15 bases stayed unmatched. CDR3 length: 17 residues. The germline V gene has CDR1 LNHDA and CDR2 SQIVND (reference sequence). The DNA for the CDR3 is TGTGCCAGTCAAAGACAGGGGGCCTCGCCTAGAACCTACGAGCAGTACTTC. This sequence encodes CASQRQGASPRTYEQYF.

The chain couples TRBV6-5 to TRBJ2-2; maybe TRBD1 (6 bases). Trimming removed 5 bases at V and 5 bases at J, with 15 bases between. Germline values: CDR1 MNHEY, CDR2 SVGAGI. The CDR3 spans 15 residues. The CDR3 reads CASSQTGYGTGELFF. The CDR3 DNA sequence: TGTGCCAGCAGTCAAACAGGGTACGGGACCGGGGAGCTGTTTTTT.

V is TRBV5-1 and J is TRBJ2-2; D call uncertain. This CDR3 has 14 residues. Germline loops: CDR1 SGHRS, CDR2 YFSETQ. V gave up 5 bases and J gave up 1 base, with 9 bases separating them. CDR3 sequence: CASSFDGNTGELFF. CDR3 DNA sequence: TGCGCCAGCAGTTTCGACGGGAACACCGGGGAGCTGTTTTTT.

The rearrangement uses TRBV2 and TRBJ1-2; no definite D call. Germline loops: CDR1 SNHLY, CDR2 FYNNEI. V was pared by 6 bases and J by 6 bases, with 14 bases between. This CDR3 has 13 residues. CDR3 residues: CASSAIRQDGYTF. The CDR3 coding sequence is TGTGCCAGCAGCGCTATACGGCAGGATGGCTACACCTTC.

The chain uses TRBV4-2 and TRBJ2-1, with 9 bases matching TRBD2. Per germline, CDR1 LGHNA and CDR2 YNFKEQ. After removal of 2 bases from V and 10 bases from J, the junction contained 9 bases not matched to a gene. CDR3 size: 15 residues. The CDR3 sequence is CASSQSSGGRIEQFF. The CDR3 nucleotides read TGTGCCAGCAGCCAAAGCAGCGGGGGGCGTATAGAGCAGTTCTTC.